This TCR beta chain was sequenced during a study of blood T cells in healthy people across ages (dated by TCRdb to between 2014 and 2017). Notes on the research overall: In model experiments, template switching captured roughly one uniquely barcoded TCR beta cDNA molecule for every two T cells. To track age-related changes in TCR beta repertoire diversity, the study relied on deep sequencing normalized with unique cDNA molecular identifiers. Four age groups were formed from the donors: young (average approximately 17 years), middle-aged (approximately 39), aged (about 62) and long-lived (roughly 88). The study analyzed two additional independent replicas of 1 million unique cDNA reads from the same blood draw for two donors, one aged 18 to 30 and one aged 80 or older. To avoid experimental bias, donors of different ages were randomly spread across the sequencing lanes. General study outcomes and caveats: Because the CMV infection status of the donors was unknown, age-related changes in expanded clonotypes may potentially have been confounded. Because profiling used bulk unsorted PBMCs, naive and antigen-experienced compartments could not be compared conclusively. Estimates of total diversity based on one million sequenced T cells were regarded as lower bounds and as underestimates. As age increased, observed TCR beta diversity per million T cells dropped in a roughly linear way, and a significant reduction was already evident by age about 40. Compared with the aged group, the long-lived group had more naive CD4+ T cells, fewer expanded clones and increased TCR diversity, suggesting age selection. Observed TCR beta diversity correlated strongly with the percentage of naive T cells measured by flow cytometry.

The germline V gene (reference sequence) supplies CDR1 DFQATT and CDR2 SNEGSKA. Inclusive of the bounding cysteine and phenylalanine, the CDR3 is 12 residues long. Only the CDR3 region is kept as DNA, spanning 36 bases read in frame from base 1. Trimming removed 8 bases from V and 1 base from J, leaving 11 bases between the germline ends. Systemically healthy Caucasian individuals from Russia, roughly 40 in total and aged about 6 to 95 years, were included as donors. Approximately 10 milliliters of peripheral blood were collected from each donor into EDTA-treated Vacutainer tubes. Ficoll-Paque density-gradient centrifugation was used to isolate PBMCs, with at least 6.5 million obtained per sample. Trizol reagent was used to extract total RNA from PBMCs, with at least 6 micrograms per sample. The percentages of naive CD45RAhigh/CD27high T cells were determined by flow cytometry on a PBMC aliquot from every donor.

Libraries were built with 5' RACE. These reads were obtained on an Illumina HiSeq 2500. The second PCR ran for about 7 to 11 cycles and used a J-beta primer mix along with a sample-barcoded 5' primer. A template-switch 5' adaptor carrying 12 random nucleotides introduced a unique molecular identifier onto each TCR beta cDNA molecule. Each sample yielded at least 2.5 million CDR3-containing paired-end reads. First-strand cDNA synthesis was performed from all RNA using the Mint cDNA synthesis kit, with priming by a TRBC-specific oligonucleotide. After uracil-DNA glycosylase treatment, a first 18-cycle PCR used universal primers M1SS and BC2_uni_R on all cDNA. Per the original workflow: Each sample was normalized by randomly selecting 1 million high-quality reads, each carrying a distinct molecular identifier. Reads sharing molecular identifiers were discarded rather than binned into consensus sequences. MiTCR, set to a Q25 quality threshold and the strictest error-elimination algorithm, was used for CDR3 identification, clonotype clustering and error correction. A nonparametric unseen species model with Euler transformation was used to estimate lower-bound total TCR beta diversity. TCRdb cleaned the public reads at Q25 with fastp, built clones with MiXCR and kept in-frame beta chains. Duplicate CDR3 protein sequences are folded into a single record with the most common DNA and genes. The V and J calls come from TCRdb's annotation, not from the publication. Counted in this sample were hundreds of thousands of distinct CDR3 sequences; 58% of them appeared once. The top ten hold approximately 23% of the sample.

This clonotype appeared a single time. Which antigen it targets is not known. No base quality values were provided; no much bigger clone lies one nucleotide off. The clonotype was recovered from a man aged 25 to 45 in good health. The rearrangement joined TRBV20-1 to TRBJ1-1; TRBD1 is possibly the D segment (5 matching bases). Source material: blood. The CDR3 is CSPRGENTEAFF. The nucleotides are TGCAGTCCTCGGGGGGAGAACACTGAAGCTTTCTTT.